Included here is one TCR beta chain sequence, with context. These data originate in a study of blood T cell repertoires in COVID-19. Background on the study: Italy, Spain and the United States were the sources of the convalescent and acute COVID-19 samples.

After removal of 7 bases from V and 1 base from J, the junction contained 8 bases not matched to a gene. CDR3 size: 14 residues. Germline loops: CDR1 SQVTM, CDR2 ANQGSEA. Libraries were prepared by immunoSEQ multiplex PCR; TCRdb keeps only in-frame clonotypes and omits some of them. The profile shows about 64,000 clones, roughly 93% of them singletons. The gene calls are TRBV29-1 and TRBJ1-1, with 8 bases that match TRBD1. The receptor was isolated from a human donor in a cohort sampled during active COVID-19. Sequencing input: peripheral blood. This chain's CDR3 is CSAERQGSNTEAFF. In DNA form, the CDR3 reads TGCAGCGCCGAAAGACAGGGGTCGAACACTGAAGCTTTCTTT.